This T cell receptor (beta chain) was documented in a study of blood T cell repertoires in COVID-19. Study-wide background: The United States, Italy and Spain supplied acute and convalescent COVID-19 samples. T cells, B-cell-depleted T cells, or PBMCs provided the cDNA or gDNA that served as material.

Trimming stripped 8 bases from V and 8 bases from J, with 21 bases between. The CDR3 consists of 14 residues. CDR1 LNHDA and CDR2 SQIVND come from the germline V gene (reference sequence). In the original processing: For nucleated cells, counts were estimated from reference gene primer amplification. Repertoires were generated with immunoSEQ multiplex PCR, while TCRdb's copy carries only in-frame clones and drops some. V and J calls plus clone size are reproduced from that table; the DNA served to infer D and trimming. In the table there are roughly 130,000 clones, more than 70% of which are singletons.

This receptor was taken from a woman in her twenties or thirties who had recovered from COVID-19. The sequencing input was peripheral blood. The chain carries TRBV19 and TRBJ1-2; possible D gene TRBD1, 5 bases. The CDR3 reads CASPGLNGTRGYTF. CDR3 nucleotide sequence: TGTGCCAGTCCGGGACTCAATGGGACGAGAGGCTACACCTTC.